This paragraph reports one T cell receptor (beta chain). What it binds is not known. The data were taken from a study of blood T cells in healthy people across ages. The use of a sample-barcoded 5' primer and a J-beta primer mix characterized a second PCR of about 7 to 12 cycles. TCRdb redid the calling of the 5' RACE reads with MiXCR, one entry per CDR3 protein. The data contain about 1 million distinct CDR3 sequences, less than 50% of them singletons. Study outcomes and limitations: Naive T cell percentage and TCR beta diversity correlated strongly.

This CDR3 region has 11 residues. The germline V gene has CDR1 SNHLY and CDR2 FYNNEI. The sequencing input was blood. The sequence was collected from a woman aged 60-70 years in good health. The genes are TRBV2 and TRBJ2-5; D not resolved. The last part of the DNA fits TRBJ2-7 better; the J call may be wrong. CDR3 sequence: CASSGGDEQYF. Written as DNA, the CDR3 is TGTGCCAGCAGTGGGGGTGACGAGCAGTACTTC.